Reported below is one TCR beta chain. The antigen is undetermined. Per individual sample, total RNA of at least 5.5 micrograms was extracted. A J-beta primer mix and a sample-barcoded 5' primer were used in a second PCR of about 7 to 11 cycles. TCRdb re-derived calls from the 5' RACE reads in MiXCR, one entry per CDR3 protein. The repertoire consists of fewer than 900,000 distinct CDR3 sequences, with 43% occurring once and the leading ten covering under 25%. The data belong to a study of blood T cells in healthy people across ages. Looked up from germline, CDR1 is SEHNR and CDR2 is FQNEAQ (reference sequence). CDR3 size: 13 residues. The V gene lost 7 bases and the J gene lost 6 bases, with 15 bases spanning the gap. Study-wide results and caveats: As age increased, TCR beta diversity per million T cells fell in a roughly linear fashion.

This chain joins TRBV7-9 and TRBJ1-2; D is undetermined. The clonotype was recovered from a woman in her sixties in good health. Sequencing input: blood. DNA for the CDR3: TGTGCCAGCACGTTGAACCCTGGGGATGGCTACACCTTC. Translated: CASTLNPGDGYTF.